Listed here are 11 T cell receptor beta chains from one sample, sequenced in a study of identical twins. From the 5' RACE reads, TCRdb called clonotypes with MiXCR, one entry per CDR3 protein. The top ten hold 1.5% to 2% of the sample, which has hundreds of thousands of distinct CDR3 sequences, less than 9% seen once. These same records also appear under a second study, on yellow fever vaccine responses in identical twins.

The sample comprised PBMCs. Receptors were obtained from a woman between 18 and 29 years old in good health.

This clonotype was counted ten times or more. The chain recombines TRBV28 with TRBJ2-3; 9 nucleotides line up with TRBD2. The CDR3 sequence is 17 residues long. Germline V gene data show CDR1 as MDHEN and CDR2 as SYDVKM. Trimming cost V 1 base and J 4 bases; bases outside gene matches: 9. The CDR3 protein is CASSLSRNSGGSDTQYF. DNA for the CDR3: TGTGCCAGCAGTTTATCGCGGAATAGCGGGGGTTCAGATACGCAGTATTTT.

This clonotype was seen ten or more times. This rearrangement joins TRBV5-6 to TRBJ2-3, with D hard to call. This CDR3 is 14 amino acids long. V lost 0 bases and J 4 bases, leaving 9 bases between the germline ends. Germline CDR1 is SGHDT and CDR2 is YYEEEE. The CDR3 protein is CASSLEVLSDTQYF. The CDR3, as DNA: TGTGCCAGCAGCTTGGAGGTGTTGTCAGATACGCAGTATTTT.

This clonotype occurred many times. This chain joins TRBV6-1 and TRBJ2-1; 12 positions match TRBD2. Germline values: CDR1 MNHNS, CDR2 SASEGT. This CDR3 is 16 amino acids long. The trim removed 5 bases at V and 4 bases at J, leaving 6 bases unmatched. The CDR3 region is CASSRLAGAGYNEQFF. CDR3 sequence (DNA): TGTGCCAGCAGTCGACTAGCGGGGGCTGGGTACAATGAGCAGTTCTTC.

The chain couples TRBV6-6 to TRBJ2-2; the match to TRBD2 covers 7 bases. The ends lost 5 bases at V and 6 bases at J; junction bases unmatched: 3. The CDR3 covers 13 residues. Germline loops: CDR1 MNHNY, CDR2 SVGAGI (reference sequence). The CDR3 reads CASSSGIAGELFF. Written as DNA, the CDR3 is TGTGCCAGCAGTAGCGGGATTGCCGGGGAGCTGTTTTTT.

The chain carries TRBV4-1 and TRBJ2-5; D gene unclear. V shed 1 base and J shed 1 base, with 16 bases lying between them. This CDR3 region has 17 residues. Germline V gene sequence: CDR1 MGHRA, CDR2 YSYEKL. CDR3 protein: CASSQGLPTTPQETQYF. DNA for the CDR3: TGCGCCAGCAGCCAAGGCTTACCCACTACACCCCAAGAGACCCAGTACTTC.

J is TRBJ2-7 and V is TRBV5-1; tentatively, D is TRBD1 or TRBD2 (5 bases each). The ends were cut back, 0 bases at V and 6 bases at J, with 13 bases in the middle. CDR1 and CDR2 (germline): SGHRS, YFSETQ. The CDR3 has 14 amino acids. The CDR3, as DNA: TGCGCCAGCAGCTTGGAGGGACGGTCAGGCGAGCAGTACGTC. Encoded protein: CASSLEGRSGEQYV.

This clonotype was seen more than once but under ten times. This chain connects TRBV4-1 to TRBJ2-5; TRBD2 agrees at 10 bases. After removal of 1 base from V and 5 bases from J, the junction contained 7 bases not matched to a gene. The CDR3 runs 16 residues. The V gene's germline CDR1 is MGHRA and CDR2 YSYEKL. CDR3 bases: TGCGCCAGCAGCCAAGTGGCTAGCGGGGGACGCGAGACCCAGTACTTC. Its protein is CASSQVASGGRETQYF.

This clonotype came up many times. The CDR3 spells CASTTRGVNTEAFF. The CDR3 DNA is TGTGCCAGCACCACGCGGGGAGTGAACACTGAAGCTTTCTTT. The chain joins TRBV12-3 or TRBV12-4 to TRBJ1-1; the D is unclear. The germline V and J ends were trimmed by 7 bases and 0 bases, with 12 bases remaining between them. The CDR3 has 14 amino acids.

The rearrangement joins TRBV5-8 to TRBJ1-2; weak D call: TRBD1 (5 bases). The CDR3 runs 14 residues. Per germline, CDR1 SGHTS and CDR2 YDEGEE. The V end lost 5 bases, the J end lost 0 bases, and 11 bases lay between the germline ends. In DNA form, the CDR3 reads TGTGCCAGCAGATCGGGACTAACTAACTATGGCTACACCTTC. This encodes CASRSGLTNYGYTF. The full variable domain, its missing parts supplied by reference TRBV5-8 and TRBJ1-2, is EAGVTQSPTHLIKTRGQQATLRCSPISGHTSVYWYQQALGLGLQFLLWYDEGEERNRGNFPPRFSGRQFPNYSSELNVNALELEDSALYLCASRSGLTNYGYTFGSGTRLTVV.

The chain uses TRBV3-1 and TRBJ2-2, with TRBD2 matching 7 bases. The CDR3 length is 16 residues. V lost 4 bases to trimming and J lost 0 bases; unmatched junction nucleotides: 5. Germline lookup yields CDR1 LGHDT and CDR2 YNNKEL (reference sequence). CDR3 residues: CASSLAGETNTGELFF. The CDR3, as DNA: TGTGCCAGCAGCCTCGCGGGGGAAACGAACACCGGGGAGCTGTTTTTT.

The V gene is TRBV18, the J gene TRBJ1-6; 9 bases are shared with TRBD1. CDR3 length: 14 residues. V lost 2 bases and J lost 10; bases outside the gene matches: 3. Germline V gene sequence: CDR1 KGHSH, CDR2 LQKENI. The CDR3 region is CASSPGTGQSPLHF. Written as DNA, the CDR3 is TGTGCCAGCTCACCAGGGACAGGGCAGTCACCCCTCCACTTT.